The 13 T cell receptor beta chains listed next were all sequenced from one sample in a study of vaccination and CD4 T cells after COVID-19. Regarding treatment: roughly 10-day PBMC culture with coronavirus spike peptide pools or control peptides (ViraFEST assay). Their antigen targets remain unknown. The assay that was used to sequence DNA from cultured CD4+ T cells was the Oncomine TCR Beta short-read assay. TCRdb re-derived calls from the PCR reads in MiXCR, one entry per CDR3 protein. The sample contains about 19,000 distinct CDR3 sequences, around 23% of which appear only once. Specimen: cultured CD4+ T cells from blood. These TCRs come from a human donor with COVID-19.

The chain joins TRBV18 to TRBJ2-7, with 9 bases lining up with TRBD1. Germline V gene sequence: CDR1 KGHSH, CDR2 LQKENI. V trimming: 2 bases; J trimming: 2 bases; junction bases outside the gene matches: 4. This CDR3 has 15 amino acids. The CDR3 nucleotides read TGTGCCAGCTCACCAAACAGGGGGCGCACCTACGAGCAGTACTTC. Protein sequence: CASSPNRGRTYEQYF.

This clonotype has a handful of counts. The V and J genes are TRBV7-2 and TRBJ1-5; 8 positions agree with TRBD1. Germline CDR1 SGHTA, CDR2 FQGNSA. J was trimmed by 3 bases and V by 5 bases; bases with no gene match: 3. There are 14 residues in the CDR3. Here the CDR3 reads CASSQDRVNQPQHF. The CDR3 DNA sequence: TGTGCCAGCAGCCAGGACAGGGTCAATCAGCCCCAGCATTTT.

V gene TRBV6-5 combines with J gene TRBJ1-3; the D gene is possibly TRBD1 (5 bases). V lost 0 bases and J 0 bases, leaving 9 bases between the germline ends. Germline values: CDR1 MNHEY, CDR2 SVGAGI. The CDR3 has 16 amino acids. Here the CDR3 reads CASSYSRGSSGNTIYF. DNA for the CDR3: TGTGCCAGCAGTTACTCGCGGGGGAGCTCTGGAAACACCATATATTTT.

Only a few counts were recorded for this clonotype. The chain employs TRBV7-3 and TRBJ2-1, with 10 bases that match TRBD2. This CDR3 comprises 15 residues. V lost 4 bases and J lost 6; bases outside the gene matches: 6. The V gene's germline CDR1 is SGHTA and CDR2 FQGTGA. In DNA form, the CDR3 reads TGTGCCAGCAGCTGGCTAGCGGGGGCTCCCAATGAGCAGTTCTTC. Its translation: CASSWLAGAPNEQFF.

This clonotype turned up a few times. The chain joins TRBV7-2 to TRBJ1-6, with 9 bases fitting TRBD1. The V gene end was trimmed by 6 bases and the J gene end by 6 bases; junction bases not matched to a gene: 3. The CDR3 extends over 14 amino acids. Germline CDR1 SGHTA, CDR2 FQGNSA. The DNA of the CDR3 is TGTGCCAGCAGACAGACAGGGGGTAATTCACCCCTCCACTTT. This sequence encodes CASRQTGGNSPLHF.

The chain carries TRBV12-3 or TRBV12-4 and TRBJ2-5; 11 positions match TRBD1. The CDR3 loop spans 19 amino acids. After removal of 8 bases from V and 4 bases from J, the junction contained 21 bases not matched to a gene. The CDR3 is CASRDRGVTRGSSGETQYF. As DNA, the CDR3 is TGTGCCAGCCGGGACAGGGGGGTGACGAGGGGATCTTCGGGAGAGACCCAGTACTTC.

In its sample, this clonotype ranks as medium-sized (0.01 to 0.1%). J is TRBJ1-5 and V is TRBV10-3, with D unclear. The germline CDR1 and CDR2 sequences are ENHRY and SYGVKD. Trimming removed 6 bases from V and 0 bases from J, with 12 bases in between. The CDR3 loop spans 15 amino acids. CDR3 bases: TGTGCCATCAGGGCAGTTGGAGATAGCAATCAGCCCCAGCATTTT. Translating it yields CAIRAVGDSNQPQHF.

This clonotype was recorded a few times. The chain employs TRBV10-1 and TRBJ2-1, with 12 bases identical to TRBD2. The V and J ends lost 2 bases and 3 bases, in that order; junction bases with no gene match: 2. This CDR3 is built from 16 residues. Germline-derived CDR1 and CDR2 are WNHNN and SYGVQD (reference sequence). Here the CDR3 DNA reads TGCGCCAGCAGTGAGCAACTAGCGGGGGGCTACAATGAGCAGTTCTTC. Protein sequence: CASSEQLAGGYNEQFF.

V is TRBV18 and J is TRBJ2-7; 11 bases are a match to TRBD2. With V trimmed by 2 bases and J by 3 bases, 6 bases remained unmatched. Germline-derived CDR1 and CDR2 are KGHSH and LQKENI. The CDR3 contains 16 residues. In DNA, the CDR3 is TGTGCCAGCTCACCATCGGCTAGCGGGGGGATCTACGAGCAGTACTTC. Encoded protein: CASSPSASGGIYEQYF.

This chain joins TRBV28 and TRBJ2-6; D gene uncertain. This CDR3 region has 13 residues. Looked up from germline, CDR1 is MDHEN and CDR2 is SYDVKM. V was trimmed by 3 bases and J by 4 bases, leaving 4 bases between them. CDR3 coding DNA: TGTGCCAGCAGTTTGGGAGGGGCCAACGTCCTGACTTTC. Translation gives CASSLGGANVLTF.

This chain uses TRBV19 with TRBJ2-7; 9 bases agree with TRBD1. V was clipped by 6 bases and J by 4 bases; unmatched bases: 10. This CDR3 has 15 amino acids. The V gene's germline CDR1 is LNHDA and CDR2 SQIVND (reference sequence). The CDR3 loop is CASSLKQGAGYEQYF. CDR3 nucleotide sequence: TGTGCCAGTAGCCTAAAACAGGGGGCTGGGTACGAGCAGTACTTC.

This clonotype has only a few counts. The rearrangement uses TRBV11-2 and TRBJ2-1; D is undetermined. Germline assignment: CDR1 SGHAT and CDR2 FQNNGV. The CDR3 totals 20 residues. V dropped 11 bases and J dropped 4 bases, with 36 bases sitting between them. As DNA, the CDR3 is TGTGCCGTACCTAATCCGGTCCCGCGGCAGCCTCCCGTGGGATACAATGAGCAGTTCTTC. Translated: CAVPNPVPRQPPVGYNEQFF.

This clonotype appeared a few times. The chain has TRBV24-1 and TRBJ2-5; 9 bases are shared with TRBD2. Germline loops: CDR1 KGHDR, CDR2 SFDVKD. This CDR3 comprises 16 residues. V was clipped by 2 bases and J by 9 bases; unmatched bases: 12. CDR3 in DNA: TGTGCCACCAGTGATTCCGGGACTAGCAATACCGCACCCCAGTACTTC. This sequence encodes CATSDSGTSNTAPQYF.